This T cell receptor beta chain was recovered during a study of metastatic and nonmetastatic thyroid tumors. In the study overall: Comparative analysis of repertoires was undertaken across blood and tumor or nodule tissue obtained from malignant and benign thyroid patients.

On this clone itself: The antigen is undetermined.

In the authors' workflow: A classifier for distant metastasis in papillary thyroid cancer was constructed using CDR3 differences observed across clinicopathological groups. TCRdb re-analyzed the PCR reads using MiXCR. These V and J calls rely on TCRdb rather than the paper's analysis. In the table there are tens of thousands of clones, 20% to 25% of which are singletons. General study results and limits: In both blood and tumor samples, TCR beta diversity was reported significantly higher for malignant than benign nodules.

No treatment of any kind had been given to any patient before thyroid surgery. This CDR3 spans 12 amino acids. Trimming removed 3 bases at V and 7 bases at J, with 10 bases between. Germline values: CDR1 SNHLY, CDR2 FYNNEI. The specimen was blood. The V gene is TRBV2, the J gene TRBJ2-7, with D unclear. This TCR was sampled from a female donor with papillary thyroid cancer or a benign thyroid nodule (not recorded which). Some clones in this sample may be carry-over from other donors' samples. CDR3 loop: CASSESAGEQYF. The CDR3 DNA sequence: TGTGCCAGCAGTGAGTCGGCCGGGGAGCAGTACTTC.